The 27 T cell receptor beta chains below come from one sample, sequenced in a study of PD-L1 blockade in urothelial cancer. Time point indicated: peripheral blood 6 weeks after treatment start. Clones were read by immunoSEQ multiplex PCR, and TCRdb kept only the in-frame ones, dropping some. The sample yields about 120,000 clones, around nine tenths seen once. The sequences come from PBMCs, collected around atezolizumab (anti-PD-L1) treatment. The receptors were sampled from a man in his sixties with urothelial cancer.

This sequence joins TRBV18 and TRBJ2-7, with 9 bases lining up with TRBD1. There are 13 residues in the CDR3. Germline CDR1 reads KGHSH; CDR2 reads LQKENI. J was trimmed by 7 bases and V by 3 bases; bases with no gene match: 4. For the CDR3, the DNA is TGTGCCAGCTCACCTCGGGACAGGGAGGAGCAGTACTTC. Translation gives CASSPRDREEQYF.

This chain links TRBV5-1 with TRBJ1-1; D is undetermined. CDR3 length equals 15 residues. Per the germline V gene, CDR1 is SGHRS and CDR2 is YFSETQ. The ends were cut back, 1 base at V and 1 base at J, with 11 bases in the middle. The CDR3 sequence is CASSLNMEGNTEAFF. CDR3 nucleotides: TGCGCCAGCAGCTTGAATATGGAGGGGAACACTGAAGCTTTCTTT.

The chain links TRBV9 to TRBJ2-1; 9 bases line up with TRBD2. The CDR3 extends over 16 amino acids. J lost 6 bases, V lost 1 base, and 8 bases had no gene match. CDR1 is SGDLS, CDR2 YYNGEE, per germline. CDR3 nucleotide sequence: TGTGCCAGCAGCGTAAATCCGGGACTAGCCGGCAATGAGCAGTTCTTC. Protein: CASSVNPGLAGNEQFF.

This chain links TRBV4-1 with TRBJ1-2; 10 nucleotides agree with TRBD1. Germline V gives CDR1 MGHRA, CDR2 YSYEKL. After removal of 0 bases from V and 2 bases from J, the junction contained 15 bases not matched to a gene. This CDR3 comprises 20 residues. The CDR3 sequence: CASSQDTRRGQGTPNYGYTF. CDR3 in DNA: TGCGCCAGCAGCCAAGATACGAGGAGGGGACAGGGGACCCCAAACTATGGCTACACCTTC.

The chain combines TRBV11-2 with TRBJ2-7; D is ambiguous. The V gene's germline CDR1 is SGHAT and CDR2 FQNNGV. V was trimmed by 0 bases and J by 4 bases, leaving 7 bases between them. This CDR3 has 13 residues. The CDR3 reads CASSLDRVYEQYF. CDR3 sequence (DNA): TGTGCCAGCAGCTTAGATCGGGTATACGAGCAGTACTTC.

Here the CDR3 DNA reads TGTGCCAGCTCACCCCAGGCCTGGCAGACCCAGTACTTC. It translates to CASSPQAWQTQYF. V is TRBV18 and J is TRBJ2-5; D unclear. The germline V and J ends were trimmed by 3 bases and 6 bases, with 11 bases remaining between them. The CDR3 covers 13 residues. Germline V gives CDR1 KGHSH, CDR2 LQKENI.

V gene TRBV5-1 combines with J gene TRBJ2-5; 7 nucleotides agree with TRBD2. CDR1 is SGHRS, CDR2 YFSETQ, per germline. V gave up 1 base and J gave up 4 bases; unmatched junction bases: 10. This CDR3 comprises 16 residues. In nucleotides, the CDR3 is TGCGCCAGCAGCTTGCAGGCTAGCGGCCGGGGAGAGACCCAGTACTTC. Its translation: CASSLQASGRGETQYF.

This chain's CDR3 is CASSYGAGGGNEKLFF. In DNA form, the CDR3 reads TGTGCCAGCAGTTATGGGGCGGGGGGTGGTAATGAAAAACTGTTTTTT. V and J are TRBV6-6 and TRBJ1-4, with D tentatively TRBD1 (5 bases). The V end was cut by 3 bases, the J end by 4 bases, with 15 bases between. Germline V lookup: CDR1 MNHNY, CDR2 SVGAGI (reference sequence). CDR3 length: 16 amino acids.

The rearrangement links TRBV7-2 to TRBJ1-2; tentative D call: TRBD1 (6 bases). Germline CDR1 is SGHTA and CDR2 is FQGNSA. The CDR3 consists of 15 residues. V lost 5 bases, J lost 1 base, and 14 bases lay in between. The CDR3 bases are TGTGCCAGCAGCACCGTAGGGGGGGGTAACTATGGCTACACCTTC. Protein product: CASSTVGGGNYGYTF.

The chain employs TRBV28 and TRBJ1-2, with 7 positions matching TRBD1. The CDR3 sequence is 13 residues long. CDR1 and CDR2 from the germline V gene are MDHEN and SYDVKM. The J segment lost 2 bases and the V segment lost 6 bases, leaving 3 bases of the junction unmatched. CDR3: CASSPQGNYGYTF. For the CDR3, the DNA is TGTGCCAGCAGCCCACAGGGGAACTATGGCTACACCTTC.

The V gene is TRBV27, the J gene TRBJ2-7, with D possibly TRBD2 on 5 matching bases. The CDR3 totals 16 residues. Germline CDR1 reads MNHEY; CDR2 reads SMNVEV (reference sequence). V was pared by 6 bases and J by 3 bases, with 21 bases between. This CDR3 is CASRSLTVAGNYEQYF. CDR3 in DNA: TGTGCCAGCAGATCCCTTACAGTGGCCGGGAACTACGAGCAGTACTTC.

V is TRBV5-1 and J is TRBJ2-1, with unresolved D. Germline V gives CDR1 SGHRS, CDR2 YFSETQ. V lost 0 bases, J lost 6 bases, and 7 bases lay in between. CDR3 size: 13 residues. The CDR3 bases are TGCGCCAGCAGCTTGGTGGGCTTCAATGAGCAGTTCTTC. This translates into CASSLVGFNEQFF. The whole variable domain, remainder taken from reference TRBV5-1 and TRBJ2-1, is KAGVTQTPRYLIKTRGQQVTLSCSPISGHRSVSWYQQTPGQGLQFLFEYFSETQRNKGNFPGRFSGRQFSNSRSEMNVSTLELGDSALYLCASSLVGFNEQFFGPGTRLTVL.

The chain links TRBV6-5 to TRBJ2-1, with D maybe TRBD1 (6 bases). The V end lost 6 bases, the J end lost 0 bases, and 12 bases lay between the germline ends. The CDR3 is made up of 15 amino acids. The germline CDR1 and CDR2 sequences are MNHEY and SVGAGI. The CDR3 bases are TGTGCCAGCAGGGGGGCAGGGGTCTCCTACAATGAGCAGTTCTTC. It yields the protein CASRGAGVSYNEQFF.

This chain links TRBV15 with TRBJ1-6, with TRBD1 identical over 8 bases. This CDR3 region has 15 residues. The germline gives CDR1 LNHNV, CDR2 YYDKDF (reference sequence). Trimming cost V 6 bases and J 6 bases; bases outside gene matches: 7. The CDR3 DNA follows: TGTGCCACCAGAGACGGACAGGGACCTAATTCACCCCTCCACTTT. Amino acid sequence: CATRDGQGPNSPLHF.

V and J are TRBV5-8 and TRBJ1-4; TRBD1 is a possible D gene (6 bases). The CDR3 has 17 amino acids. Trimming removed 3 bases at V and 3 bases at J, with 18 bases between. The V gene's germline CDR1 is SGHTS and CDR2 YDEGEE. As DNA, the CDR3 is TGTGCCAGCAGCTCGGCCGCTCGAGGGGGATCTAATGAAAAACTGTTTTTT. Translating it yields CASSSAARGGSNEKLFF. The full variable domain, with the rest looked up from reference TRBV5-8 and TRBJ1-4, is EAGVTQSPTHLIKTRGQQATLRCSPISGHTSVYWYQQALGLGLQFLLWYDEGEERNRGNFPPRFSGRQFPNYSSELNVNALELEDSALYLCASSSAARGGSNEKLFFGSGTQLSVL.

The CDR3: CASSLEARGNNEQFF. In DNA form, the CDR3 reads TGTGCCAGCAGCTTGGAAGCCAGGGGGAACAATGAGCAGTTCTTC. V and J are TRBV5-4 and TRBJ2-1; 7 bases match TRBD1. This CDR3 has 15 residues. CDR1 and CDR2 from the germline V gene are SGHNT and YYREEE (reference sequence). The ends lost 0 bases at V and 5 bases at J; junction bases unmatched: 5.

With respect to this clone: In the same sample, other DNA sequences code for this CDR3. The chain carries TRBV18 and TRBJ2-1; TRBD2 might be the D (5 bases). This CDR3 has 12 amino acids. The V end was cut by 0 bases, the J end by 8 bases, with 5 bases between. Germline V gene lookup returns CDR1 KGHSH and CDR2 LQKENI. The CDR3 region has the DNA TGTGCCAGCTCACCACCGCGGGATGAGCAGTTCTTC. Its translation: CASSPPRDEQFF.

The chain links TRBV13 to TRBJ1-1; no clear D. The ends were cut back, 5 bases at V and 7 bases at J, with 14 bases in the middle. The CDR3 sequence is 13 residues long. CDR1 is PRHDT, CDR2 FYEKMQ, per germline (reference sequence). The CDR3 sequence: CASSPPPRVEAFF. CDR3 DNA: TGTGCCAGCAGCCCCCCACCCCGGGTTGAAGCTTTCTTT.

The J gene is TRBJ2-7, the V gene TRBV6-5; 7 nucleotides align to TRBD2. The CDR3 loop spans 15 amino acids. With 0 bases clipped from V and 2 bases from J, the junction kept 4 bases outside the gene matches. Germline CDR1 is MNHEY and CDR2 is SVGAGI. This CDR3 reads CASSYSGTTPYEQYF. In DNA, the CDR3 is TGTGCCAGCAGTTACTCCGGGACTACCCCCTACGAGCAGTACTTC.

The chain links TRBV7-9 to TRBJ2-7; D is possibly TRBD2 (5 bases). Germline-derived CDR1 and CDR2 are SEHNR and FQNEAQ (reference sequence). The ends were cut back, 5 bases at V and 4 bases at J, with 15 bases in the middle. The CDR3 spans 14 residues. The CDR3 spells CASSPRGEGYEQYF. The CDR3 nucleotides read TGTGCCAGCAGCCCCCGGGGTGAAGGGTACGAGCAGTACTTC.

The chain is built from TRBV5-4 and TRBJ2-3, with 10 bases lining up with TRBD2. Germline CDR1 reads SGHNT; CDR2 reads YYREEE (reference sequence). The CDR3 has 15 amino acids. V shed 1 base and J 8 bases; nucleotides not matched to a gene: 7. For the CDR3, the DNA is TGTGCCAGCAGCTTGCTGACTAGCGGGTCGGGTACGCAGTATTTT. Its protein product is CASSLLTSGSGTQYF. Variable domain in full (rest from reference TRBV5-4 and TRBJ2-3): ETGVTQSPTHLIKTRGQQVTLRCSSQSGHNTVSWYQQALGQGPQFIFQYYREEENGRGNFPPRFSGLQFPNYSSELNVNALELDDSALYLCASSLLTSGSGTQYFGPGTRLTVL.

The chain uses TRBV6-1 and TRBJ1-2, with TRBD1 matching over 7 bases. CDR3 length: 13 residues. With 7 bases clipped from V and 3 bases from J, the junction kept 5 bases outside the gene matches. Germline loops: CDR1 MNHNS, CDR2 SASEGT. CDR3: CASTLDRDYGYTF. The CDR3 coding sequence is TGTGCCAGCACCTTAGACAGGGACTATGGCTACACCTTC.

J is TRBJ2-7 and V is TRBV9; the match to TRBD1 covers 7 bases. This CDR3 is 14 amino acids long. V lost 0 bases and J lost 5; bases outside the gene matches: 5. The germline V gene encodes CDR1 SGDLS and CDR2 YYNGEE. The CDR3 loop is CASSVEGGRHEQYF. CDR3 DNA sequence: TGTGCCAGCAGCGTAGAAGGGGGCAGGCACGAGCAGTACTTC.

The table lists this clone with a count of one. The chain carries TRBV2 and TRBJ1-2; D uncertain. The V gene lost 7 bases and the J gene lost 6 bases, with 12 bases spanning the gap. Per germline, CDR1 SNHLY and CDR2 FYNNEI. The CDR3 has 12 residues. The CDR3 protein is CASNRVENGYTF. CDR3 DNA: TGTGCCAGCAATCGGGTAGAAAATGGCTACACCTTC.

The rearrangement joins TRBV4-1 to TRBJ1-5; D unresolved. CDR3 length equals 16 residues. From germline, CDR1 is MGHRA and CDR2 YSYEKL. V was cut by 0 bases and J by 6 bases, with 15 bases left in between. Written as DNA, the CDR3 is TGCGCCAGCAGCCAAGACCCCGAGAGGGCAGGTCAGCCCCAGCATTTT. Its translation: CASSQDPERAGQPQHF.

V and J are TRBV7-6 and TRBJ2-7; weak D call: TRBD2 (5 bases). V was shortened by 5 bases and J by 2 bases, with 13 bases between the two germline ends. Germline CDR1 is SGHVS and CDR2 is FNYEAQ. This CDR3 region has 14 residues. The CDR3 loop is CASSRQAVTYEQYF. The CDR3 DNA reads as TGTGCCAGCAGCCGCCAAGCGGTAACCTACGAGCAGTACTTC.

This clone was counted a few times. V is TRBV25-1 and J is TRBJ2-1; TRBD2 agrees at 7 bases. The V segment lost 3 bases and the J segment 12 bases; nucleotides outside the gene matches: 11. CDR1 MGHDK and CDR2 SYGVNS come from the germline V gene. The CDR3 covers 14 residues. The CDR3 region is CASSDTGTTEMQFF. The CDR3, as DNA: TGTGCCAGCAGTGATACCGGGACTACCGAGATGCAGTTCTTC.